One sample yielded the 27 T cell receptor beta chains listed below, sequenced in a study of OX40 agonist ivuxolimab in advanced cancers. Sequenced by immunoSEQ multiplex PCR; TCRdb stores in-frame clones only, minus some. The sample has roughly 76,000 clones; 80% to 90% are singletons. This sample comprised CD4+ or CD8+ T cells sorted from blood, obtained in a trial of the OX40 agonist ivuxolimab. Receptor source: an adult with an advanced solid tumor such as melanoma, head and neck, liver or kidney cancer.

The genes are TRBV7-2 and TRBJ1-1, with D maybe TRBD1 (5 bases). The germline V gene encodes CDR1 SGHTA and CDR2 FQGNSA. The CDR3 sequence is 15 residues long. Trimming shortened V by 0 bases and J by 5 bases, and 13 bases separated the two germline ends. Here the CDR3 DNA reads TGTGCCAGCAGCTTAGCGGCAGGGCTCCAAACTGAAGCTTTCTTT. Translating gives CASSLAAGLQTEAFF.

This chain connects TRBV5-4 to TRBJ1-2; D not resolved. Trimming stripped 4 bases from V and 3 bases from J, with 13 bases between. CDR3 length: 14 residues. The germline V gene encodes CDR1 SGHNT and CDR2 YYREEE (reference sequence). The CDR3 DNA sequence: TGTGCCAGCAGCCCCGTGGAGCCAGACTATGGCTACACCTTC. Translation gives CASSPVEPDYGYTF.

The CDR3, as DNA: TGTGCCAGCAGCCAAGATCGAGTCCTCCCGGACATTCAGTACTTC. Encoded protein: CASSQDRVLPDIQYF. The chain links TRBV4-2 to TRBJ2-4; D unclear. Germline V gives CDR1 LGHNA, CDR2 YNFKEQ. The CDR3 has 15 residues. Trimming took off 0 bases at V and 8 bases at J, with 14 bases between the two ends.

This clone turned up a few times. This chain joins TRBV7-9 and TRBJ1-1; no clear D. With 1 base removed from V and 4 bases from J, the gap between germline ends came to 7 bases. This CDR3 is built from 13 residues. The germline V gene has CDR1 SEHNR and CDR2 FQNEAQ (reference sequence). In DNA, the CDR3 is TGTGCCAGCAGCTTAGAGGGTTCCACTGAAGCTTTCTTT. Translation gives CASSLEGSTEAFF.

The CDR3 DNA reads as TGCAGCGTTGGGGAGGGGTCTCAGCCCCAGCATTTT. Translating it yields CSVGEGSQPQHF. The rearrangement links TRBV29-1 to TRBJ1-5; possible D gene TRBD1, 5 bases. V was clipped by 4 bases and J by 6 bases, with 10 bases between them. The V gene's germline CDR1 is SQVTM and CDR2 ANQGSEA. The CDR3 runs to 12 residues. Variable domain in full (rest from reference TRBV29-1 and TRBJ1-5): SAVISQKPSRDICQRGTSLTIQCQVDSQVTMMFWYRQQPGQSLTLIATANQGSEATYESGFVIDKFPISRPNLTFSTLTVSNMSPEDSSIYLCSVGEGSQPQHFGDGTRLSIL.

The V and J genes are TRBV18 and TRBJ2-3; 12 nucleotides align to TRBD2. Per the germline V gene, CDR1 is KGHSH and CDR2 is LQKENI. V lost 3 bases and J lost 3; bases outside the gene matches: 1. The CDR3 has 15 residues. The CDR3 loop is CASSPLAGGTDTQYF. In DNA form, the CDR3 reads TGTGCCAGCTCACCGCTAGCGGGAGGGACAGATACGCAGTATTTT.

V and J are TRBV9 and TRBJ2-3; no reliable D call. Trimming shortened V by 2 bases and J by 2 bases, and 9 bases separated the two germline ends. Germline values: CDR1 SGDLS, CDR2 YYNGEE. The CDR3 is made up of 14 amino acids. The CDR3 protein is CASSVGSLTDTQYF. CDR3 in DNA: TGTGCCAGCAGCGTCGGATCCCTCACAGATACGCAGTATTTT.

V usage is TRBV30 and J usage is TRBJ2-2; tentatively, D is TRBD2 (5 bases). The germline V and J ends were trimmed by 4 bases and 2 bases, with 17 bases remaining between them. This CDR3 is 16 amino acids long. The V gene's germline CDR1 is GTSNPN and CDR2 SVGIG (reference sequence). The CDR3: CAWIPGMRANTGELFF. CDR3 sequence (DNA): TGTGCCTGGATTCCTGGGATGCGGGCTAACACCGGGGAGCTGTTTTTT.

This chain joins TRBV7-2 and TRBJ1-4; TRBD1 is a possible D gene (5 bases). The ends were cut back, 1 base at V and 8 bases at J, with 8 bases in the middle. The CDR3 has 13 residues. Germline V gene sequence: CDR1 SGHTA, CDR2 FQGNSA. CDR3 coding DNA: TGTGCCAGCAGCTTAGGGGGGGTCGAAAAACTGTTTTTT. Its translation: CASSLGGVEKLFF.

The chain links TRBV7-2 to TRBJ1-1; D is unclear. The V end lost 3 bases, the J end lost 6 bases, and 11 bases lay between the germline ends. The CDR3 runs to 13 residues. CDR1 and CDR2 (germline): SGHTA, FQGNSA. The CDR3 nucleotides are TGTGCCAGCAGCTTCATAACGGTTCCTGAAGCTTTCTTT. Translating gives CASSFITVPEAFF.

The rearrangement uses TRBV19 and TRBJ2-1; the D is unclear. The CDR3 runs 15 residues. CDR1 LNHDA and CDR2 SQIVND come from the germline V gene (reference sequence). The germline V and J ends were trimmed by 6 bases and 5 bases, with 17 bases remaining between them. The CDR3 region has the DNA TGTGCCAGTAGCAACTCCCTAATGGGGAACAATGAGCAGTTCTTC. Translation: CASSNSLMGNNEQFF.

The CDR3 nucleotides read TGTGCCAGCAGCTCCAGTCTTGCCGGGGGACTAGCTAACTTTTGGAGCACAGATACGCAGTATTTT. Encoded protein: CASSSSLAGGLANFWSTDTQYF. The chain has TRBV2 and TRBJ2-3; 9 bases are a match to TRBD2. V lost 6 bases to trimming and J lost 0 bases; unmatched junction nucleotides: 25. The CDR3 runs 22 residues. Per germline, CDR1 SNHLY and CDR2 FYNNEI.

CDR3 loop: CASSKYGYTF. CDR3 DNA sequence: TGTGCCAGCAGCAAATATGGCTACACCTTC. The chain carries TRBV21-1 and TRBJ1-2. TRBV21-1 is noted as a pseudogene. CDR3 length equals 10 residues.

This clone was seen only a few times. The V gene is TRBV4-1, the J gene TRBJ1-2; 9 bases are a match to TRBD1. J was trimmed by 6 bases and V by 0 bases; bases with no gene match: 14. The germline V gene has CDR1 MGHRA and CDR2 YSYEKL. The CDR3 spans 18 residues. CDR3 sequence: CASSQESGAGTGKNGYTF. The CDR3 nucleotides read TGCGCCAGCAGCCAAGAATCGGGTGCGGGGACAGGGAAAAATGGCTACACCTTC.

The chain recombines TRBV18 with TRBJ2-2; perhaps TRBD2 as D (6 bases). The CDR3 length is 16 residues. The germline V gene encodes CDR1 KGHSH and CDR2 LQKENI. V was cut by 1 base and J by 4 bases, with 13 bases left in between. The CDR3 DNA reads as TGTGCCAGCTCACCACAGAGATTGGGGGGCACCGGGGAGCTGTTTTTT. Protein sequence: CASSPQRLGGTGELFF.

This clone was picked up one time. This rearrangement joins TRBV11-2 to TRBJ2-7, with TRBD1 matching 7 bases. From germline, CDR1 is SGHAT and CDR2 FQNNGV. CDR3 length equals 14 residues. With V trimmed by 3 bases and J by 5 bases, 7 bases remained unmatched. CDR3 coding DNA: TGTGCCAGCAGCTTGACGACAGGGCTGAACGAGCAGTACTTC. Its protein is CASSLTTGLNEQYF.

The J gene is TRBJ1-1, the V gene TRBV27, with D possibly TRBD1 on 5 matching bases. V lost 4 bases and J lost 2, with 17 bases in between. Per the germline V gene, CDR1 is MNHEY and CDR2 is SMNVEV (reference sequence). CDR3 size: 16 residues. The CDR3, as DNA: TGTGCCAGCAGTTCACCCTGGGCGGGGGACAACACTGAAGCTTTCTTT. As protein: CASSSPWAGDNTEAFF.

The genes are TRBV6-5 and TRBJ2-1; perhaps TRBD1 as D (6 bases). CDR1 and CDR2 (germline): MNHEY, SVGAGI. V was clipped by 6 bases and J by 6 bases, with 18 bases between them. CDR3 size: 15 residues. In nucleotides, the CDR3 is TGTGCCAGCAGCCTTTACAGGGTTAAAGTCAATGAGCAGTTCTTC. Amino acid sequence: CASSLYRVKVNEQFF.

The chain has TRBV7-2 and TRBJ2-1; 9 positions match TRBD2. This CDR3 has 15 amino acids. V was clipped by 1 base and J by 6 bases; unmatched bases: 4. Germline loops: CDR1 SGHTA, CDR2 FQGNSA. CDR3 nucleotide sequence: TGTGCCAGCAGCTTAGTTAGCGGGAGAGTCAATGAGCAGTTCTTC. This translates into CASSLVSGRVNEQFF.

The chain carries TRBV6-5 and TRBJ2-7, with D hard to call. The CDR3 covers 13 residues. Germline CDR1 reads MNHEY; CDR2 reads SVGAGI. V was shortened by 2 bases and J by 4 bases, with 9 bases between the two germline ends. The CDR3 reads CASSYDSKYEQYF. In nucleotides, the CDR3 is TGTGCCAGCAGTTACGACTCGAAGTACGAGCAGTACTTC.

The CDR3 sequence: CASSSIGQGANYGYTF. CDR3 sequence (DNA): TGTGCCAGCAGTTCCATCGGACAGGGGGCTAACTATGGCTACACCTTC. The chain links TRBV6-5 to TRBJ1-2; TRBD1 matches 10 bases. The CDR3 is 16 amino acids. Germline V lookup: CDR1 MNHEY, CDR2 SVGAGI. Trimming took 4 bases from V and 0 from J; bases not matched to a gene: 5.

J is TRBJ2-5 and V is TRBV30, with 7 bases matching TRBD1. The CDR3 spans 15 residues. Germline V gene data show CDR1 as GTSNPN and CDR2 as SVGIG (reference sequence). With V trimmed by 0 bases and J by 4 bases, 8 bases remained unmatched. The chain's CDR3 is CAWSVGTGDVETQYF. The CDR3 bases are TGTGCCTGGAGTGTGGGTACAGGGGACGTAGAGACCCAGTACTTC.

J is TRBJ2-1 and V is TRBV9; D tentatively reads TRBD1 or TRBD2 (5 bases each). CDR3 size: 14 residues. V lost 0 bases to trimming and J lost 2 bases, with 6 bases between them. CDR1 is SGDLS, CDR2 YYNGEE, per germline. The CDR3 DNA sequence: TGTGCCAGCAGCGTAGGGGGGACCTACAATGAGCAGTTCTTC. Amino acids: CASSVGGTYNEQFF.

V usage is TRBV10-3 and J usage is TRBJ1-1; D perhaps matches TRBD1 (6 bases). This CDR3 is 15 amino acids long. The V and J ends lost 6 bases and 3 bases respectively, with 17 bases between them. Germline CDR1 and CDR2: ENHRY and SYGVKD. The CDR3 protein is CAIRVQGGLDTEAFF. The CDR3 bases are TGTGCCATCAGGGTACAGGGCGGGTTGGACACTGAAGCTTTCTTT.

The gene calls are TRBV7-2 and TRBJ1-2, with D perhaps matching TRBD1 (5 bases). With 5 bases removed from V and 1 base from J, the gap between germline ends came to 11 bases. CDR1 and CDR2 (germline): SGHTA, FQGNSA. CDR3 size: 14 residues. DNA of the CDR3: TGTGCCAGCAGCCCCGGGAGGGGTAACTATGGCTACACCTTC. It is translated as CASSPGRGNYGYTF.

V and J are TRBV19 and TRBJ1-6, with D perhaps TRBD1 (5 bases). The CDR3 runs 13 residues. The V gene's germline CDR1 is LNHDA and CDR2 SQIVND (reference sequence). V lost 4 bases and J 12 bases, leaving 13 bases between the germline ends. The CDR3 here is CASSTGARGPLHF. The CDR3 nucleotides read TGTGCCAGTAGTACCGGGGCACGAGGACCCCTCCACTTT.

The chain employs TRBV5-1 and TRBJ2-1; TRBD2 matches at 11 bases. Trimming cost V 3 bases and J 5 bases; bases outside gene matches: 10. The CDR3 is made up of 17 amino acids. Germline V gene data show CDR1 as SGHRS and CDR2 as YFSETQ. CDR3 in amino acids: CASSSRELAGDHNEQFF. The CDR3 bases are TGCGCCAGCAGCTCTCGGGAACTAGCGGGAGACCACAATGAGCAGTTCTTC.